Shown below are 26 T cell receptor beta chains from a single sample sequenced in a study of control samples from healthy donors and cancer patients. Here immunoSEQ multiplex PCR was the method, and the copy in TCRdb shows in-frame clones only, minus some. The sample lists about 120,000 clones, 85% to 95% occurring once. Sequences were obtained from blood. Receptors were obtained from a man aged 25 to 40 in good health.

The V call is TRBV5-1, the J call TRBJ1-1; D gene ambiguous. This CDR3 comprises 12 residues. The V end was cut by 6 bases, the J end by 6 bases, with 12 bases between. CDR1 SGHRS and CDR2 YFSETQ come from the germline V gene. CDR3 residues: CASTRWGSEAFF. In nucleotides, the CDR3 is TGCGCCAGCACCCGGTGGGGATCTGAAGCTTTCTTT. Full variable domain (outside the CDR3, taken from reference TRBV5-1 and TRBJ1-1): KAGVTQTPRYLIKTRGQQVTLSCSPISGHRSVSWYQQTPGQGLQFLFEYFSETQRNKGNFPGRFSGRQFSNSRSEMNVSTLELGDSALYLCASTRWGSEAFFGQGTRLTVV.

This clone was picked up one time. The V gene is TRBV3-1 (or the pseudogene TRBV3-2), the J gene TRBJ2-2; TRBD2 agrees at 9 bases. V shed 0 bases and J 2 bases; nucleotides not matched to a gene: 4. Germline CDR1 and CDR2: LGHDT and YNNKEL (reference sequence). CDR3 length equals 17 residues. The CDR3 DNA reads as TGTGCCAGCAGCCAAGATTTGGGACTAGCAAACACCGGGGAGCTGTTTTTT. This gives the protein CASSQDLGLANTGELFF.

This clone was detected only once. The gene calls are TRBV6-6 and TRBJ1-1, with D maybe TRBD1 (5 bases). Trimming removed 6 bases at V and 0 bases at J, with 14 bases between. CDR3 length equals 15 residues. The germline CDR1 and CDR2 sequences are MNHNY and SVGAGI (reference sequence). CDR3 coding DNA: TGTGCCAGCAGGAACACAGGAATGGTGAACACTGAAGCTTTCTTT. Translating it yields CASRNTGMVNTEAFF.

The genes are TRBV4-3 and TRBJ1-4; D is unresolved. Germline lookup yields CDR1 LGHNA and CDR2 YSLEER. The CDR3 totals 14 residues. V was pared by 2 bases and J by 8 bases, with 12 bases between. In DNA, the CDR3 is TGCGCCAGCAGCCAATTGTCTGAAGGAGAAAAACTGTTTTTT. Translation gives CASSQLSEGEKLFF.

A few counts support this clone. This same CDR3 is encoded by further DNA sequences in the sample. CDR3 sequence reads: CASSPGLAGGYEQYF. The DNA for the CDR3 is TGTGCCAGCAGCCCCGGACTAGCGGGGGGCTACGAGCAGTACTTC. This chain connects TRBV9 to TRBJ2-7, with 14 nucleotides matching TRBD2. Germline assignment: CDR1 SGDLS and CDR2 YYNGEE. The J segment lost 3 bases and the V segment lost 4 bases, leaving 3 bases of the junction unmatched. This CDR3 spans 15 amino acids.

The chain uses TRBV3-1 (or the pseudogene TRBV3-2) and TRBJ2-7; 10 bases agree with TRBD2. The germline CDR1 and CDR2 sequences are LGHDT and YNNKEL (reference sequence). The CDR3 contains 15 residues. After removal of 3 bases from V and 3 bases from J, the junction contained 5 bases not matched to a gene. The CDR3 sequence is CASSQTKRGGYEQYF. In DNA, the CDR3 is TGTGCCAGCAGCCAGACGAAGCGGGGGGGCTACGAGCAGTACTTC.

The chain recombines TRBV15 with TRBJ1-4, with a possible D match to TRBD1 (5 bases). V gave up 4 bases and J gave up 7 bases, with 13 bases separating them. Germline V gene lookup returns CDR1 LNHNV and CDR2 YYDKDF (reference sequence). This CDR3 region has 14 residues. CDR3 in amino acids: CATSTREAAEKLFF. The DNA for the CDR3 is TGTGCCACCAGCACCAGGGAGGCAGCTGAAAAACTGTTTTTT.

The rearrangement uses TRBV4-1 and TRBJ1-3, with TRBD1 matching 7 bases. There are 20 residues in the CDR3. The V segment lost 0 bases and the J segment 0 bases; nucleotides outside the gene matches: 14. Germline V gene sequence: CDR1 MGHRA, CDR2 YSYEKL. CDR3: CASSQDRGQSDRASGNTIYF. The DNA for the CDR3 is TGCGCCAGCAGCCAAGATCGGGGACAGTCTGATAGGGCCTCTGGAAACACCATATATTTT.

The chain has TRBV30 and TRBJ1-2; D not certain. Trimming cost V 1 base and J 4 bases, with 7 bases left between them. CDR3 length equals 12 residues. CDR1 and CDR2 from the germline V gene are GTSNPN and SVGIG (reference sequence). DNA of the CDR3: TGTGCCTGGAGTGACGGGTCCTATGGCTACACCTTC. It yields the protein CAWSDGSYGYTF. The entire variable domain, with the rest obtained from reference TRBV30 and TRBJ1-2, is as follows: SQTIHQWPATLVQPVGSPLSLECTVEGTSNPNLYWYRQAAGRGLQLLFYSVGIGQISSEVPQNLSASRPQDRQFILSSKKLLLSDSGFYLCAWSDGSYGYTFGSGTRLTVV.

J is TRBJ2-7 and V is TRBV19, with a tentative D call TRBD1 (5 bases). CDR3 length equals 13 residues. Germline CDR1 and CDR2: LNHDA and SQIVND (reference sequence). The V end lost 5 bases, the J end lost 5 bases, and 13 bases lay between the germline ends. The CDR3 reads CASSGQGVDEQYF. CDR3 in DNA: TGTGCCAGTAGTGGCCAGGGTGTCGACGAGCAGTACTTC.

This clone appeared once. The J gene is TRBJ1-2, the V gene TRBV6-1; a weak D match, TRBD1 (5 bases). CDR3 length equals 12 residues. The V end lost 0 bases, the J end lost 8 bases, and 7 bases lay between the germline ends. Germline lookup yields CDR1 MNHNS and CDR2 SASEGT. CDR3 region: CASSEAGVGYTF. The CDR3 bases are TGTGCCAGCAGTGAAGCAGGGGTAGGCTACACCTTC.

CDR3 nucleotide sequence: TGTGCCAGCAGCCGGGACAGCGGAAACACCATATATTTT. Translated: CASSRDSGNTIYF. V and J are TRBV11-2 and TRBJ1-3; 7 nucleotides match TRBD1. The ends lost 5 bases at V and 4 bases at J; junction bases unmatched: 2. The CDR3 spans 13 residues. CDR1 is SGHAT, CDR2 FQNNGV, per germline.

For the CDR3, the DNA is TGTGCCAGCGTAACCCGAACAACTAATGAAAAACTGTTTTTT. This gives the protein CASVTRTTNEKLFF. The chain carries TRBV2 and TRBJ1-4; D remains unclear. This CDR3 has 14 residues. The V and J ends lost 8 bases and 0 bases respectively, with 10 bases between them. Germline V gene sequence: CDR1 SNHLY, CDR2 FYNNEI.

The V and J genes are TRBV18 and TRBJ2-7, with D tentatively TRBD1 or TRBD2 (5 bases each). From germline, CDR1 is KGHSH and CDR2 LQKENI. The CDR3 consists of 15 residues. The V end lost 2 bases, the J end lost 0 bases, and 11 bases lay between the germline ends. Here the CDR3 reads CASSPIRDGSYEQYF. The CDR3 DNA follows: TGTGCCAGCTCACCAATTCGGGACGGCTCCTACGAGCAGTACTTC. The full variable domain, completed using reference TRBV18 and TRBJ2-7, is NAGVMQNPRHLVRRRGQEARLRCSPMKGHSHVYWYRQLPEEGLKFMVYLQKENIIDESGMPKERFSAEFPKEGPSILRIQQVVRGDSAAYFCASSPIRDGSYEQYFGPGTRLTVT.

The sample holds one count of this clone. The CDR3 spells CASSLAGLAGAPSYNEQFF. CDR3 DNA: TGCGCCAGCAGCTTGGCCGGCCTAGCGGGGGCCCCCTCCTACAATGAGCAGTTCTTC. The chain links TRBV5-1 to TRBJ2-1, with 10 bases fitting TRBD2. The germline gives CDR1 SGHRS, CDR2 YFSETQ. Trimming at V came to 0 bases and at J to 0 bases, leaving 9 bases not matched to a gene. The CDR3 loop spans 19 amino acids.

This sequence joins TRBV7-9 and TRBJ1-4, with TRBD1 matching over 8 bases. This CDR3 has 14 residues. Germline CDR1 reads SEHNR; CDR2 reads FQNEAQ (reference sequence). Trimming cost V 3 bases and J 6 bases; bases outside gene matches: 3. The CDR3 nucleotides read TGTGCCAGCAGCTTTTCAGGGGGCGATGAAAAACTGTTTTTT. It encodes CASSFSGGDEKLFF. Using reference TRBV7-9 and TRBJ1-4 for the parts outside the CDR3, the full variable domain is DTGVSQNPRHKITKRGQNVTFRCDPISEHNRLYWYRQTLGQGPEFLTYFQNEAQLEKSRLLSDRFSAERPKGSFSTLEIQRTEQGDSAMYLCASSFSGGDEKLFFGSGTQLSVL.

CDR3 sequence (DNA): TGTGCCAGCAGTCCGCCCGGGACAGGAGTTTATTCACCCCTCCACTTT. Translating it yields CASSPPGTGVYSPLHF. V gene TRBV28 combines with J gene TRBJ1-6; TRBD1 agrees at 8 bases. Germline CDR1 and CDR2: MDHEN and SYDVKM. V lost 5 bases, J lost 8 bases, and 11 bases stayed unmatched. This CDR3 is 16 amino acids long.

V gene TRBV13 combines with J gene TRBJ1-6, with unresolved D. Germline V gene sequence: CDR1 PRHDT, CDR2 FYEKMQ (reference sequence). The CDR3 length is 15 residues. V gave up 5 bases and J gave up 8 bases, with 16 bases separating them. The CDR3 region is CASSIPDRGYSPLHF. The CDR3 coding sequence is TGTGCCAGCAGCATTCCGGACCGTGGGTATTCACCCCTCCACTTT. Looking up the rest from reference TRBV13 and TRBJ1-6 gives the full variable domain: AAGVIQSPRHLIKEKRETATLKCYPIPRHDTVYWYQQGPGQDPQFLISFYEKMQSDKGSIPDRFSAQQFSDYHSELNMSSLELGDSALYFCASSIPDRGYSPLHFGNGTRLTVT.

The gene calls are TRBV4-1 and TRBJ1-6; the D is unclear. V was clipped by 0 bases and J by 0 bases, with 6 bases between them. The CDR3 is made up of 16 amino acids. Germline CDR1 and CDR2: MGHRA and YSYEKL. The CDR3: CASSQEPNSYNSPLHF. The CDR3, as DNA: TGCGCCAGCAGCCAAGAACCGAACTCCTATAATTCACCCCTCCACTTT.

The CDR3 loop is CASRGTGDLSLSYNEQFF. CDR3 bases: TGTGCCAGCAGGGGGACAGGGGACCTCTCCCTCTCCTACAATGAGCAGTTCTTC. V is TRBV2 and J is TRBJ2-1; 10 bases map to TRBD1. V shed 6 bases and J 0 bases; nucleotides not matched to a gene: 11. The germline gives CDR1 SNHLY, CDR2 FYNNEI. This CDR3 spans 18 amino acids. The whole variable domain, remainder taken from reference TRBV2 and TRBJ2-1, is EPEVTQTPSHQVTQMGQEVILRCVPISNHLYFYWYRQILGQKVEFLVSFYNNEISEKSEIFDDQFSVERPDGSNFTLKIRSTKLEDSAMYFCASRGTGDLSLSYNEQFFGPGTRLTVL.

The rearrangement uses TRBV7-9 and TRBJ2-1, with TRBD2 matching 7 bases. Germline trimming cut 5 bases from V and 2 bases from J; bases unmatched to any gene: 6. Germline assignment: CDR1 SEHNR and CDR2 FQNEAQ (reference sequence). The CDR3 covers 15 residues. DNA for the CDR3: TGTGCCAGCAGCCCGGTCCGGGGGGCCTACAATGAGCAGTTCTTC. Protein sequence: CASSPVRGAYNEQFF.

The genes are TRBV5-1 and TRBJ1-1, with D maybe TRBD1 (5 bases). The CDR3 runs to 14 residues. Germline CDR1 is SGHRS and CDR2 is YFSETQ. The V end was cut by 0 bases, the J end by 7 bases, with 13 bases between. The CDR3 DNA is TGCGCCAGCAGCTTGGGGTCAGGGCGCGATGAAGCTTTCTTT. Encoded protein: CASSLGSGRDEAFF.

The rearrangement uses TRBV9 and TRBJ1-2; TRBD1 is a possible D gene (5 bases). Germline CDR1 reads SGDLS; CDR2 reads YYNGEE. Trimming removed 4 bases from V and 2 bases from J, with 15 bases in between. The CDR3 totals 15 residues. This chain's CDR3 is CASSPWDGGNYGYTF. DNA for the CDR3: TGTGCCAGCAGCCCATGGGACGGAGGGAACTATGGCTACACCTTC.

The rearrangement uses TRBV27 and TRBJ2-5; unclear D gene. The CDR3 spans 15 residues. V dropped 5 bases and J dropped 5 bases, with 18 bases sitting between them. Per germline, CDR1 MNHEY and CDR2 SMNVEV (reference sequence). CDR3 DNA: TGTGCCAGCAGTCCGGATATAGGACCCCAGGAGACCCAGTACTTC. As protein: CASSPDIGPQETQYF.

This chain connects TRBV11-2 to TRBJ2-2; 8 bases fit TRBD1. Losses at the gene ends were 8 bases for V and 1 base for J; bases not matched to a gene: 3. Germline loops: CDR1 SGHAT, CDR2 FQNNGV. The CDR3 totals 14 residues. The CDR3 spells CASVDRVNTGELFF. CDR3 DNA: TGTGCCAGCGTGGACAGGGTGAACACCGGGGAGCTGTTTTTT.

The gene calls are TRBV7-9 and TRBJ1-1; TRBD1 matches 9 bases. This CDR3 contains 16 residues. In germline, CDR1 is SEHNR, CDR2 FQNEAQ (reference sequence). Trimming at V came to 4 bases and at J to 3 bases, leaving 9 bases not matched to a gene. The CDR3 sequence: CASSSAHRGRDTEAFF. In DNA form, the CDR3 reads TGTGCCAGCAGCTCCGCTCACAGGGGGCGGGACACTGAAGCTTTCTTT.